The 10 T cell receptor beta chains below all came from one sample that was sequenced in a study of identical twins. Each CDR3 protein is one row after TCRdb ran MiXCR on the 5' RACE reads. Among 690,000 or so distinct CDR3 sequences listed, approximately 6.1% were seen once. Sequencing was performed on naive T cells sorted from blood. The receptor source for this set is a man between 18 and 29 years old in good health.

V and J are TRBV7-9 and TRBJ1-1, with 9 bases identical to TRBD1. This CDR3 region has 15 residues. J lost 4 bases, V lost 5 bases, and 8 bases had no gene match. From germline, CDR1 is SEHNR and CDR2 FQNEAQ (reference sequence). The DNA for the CDR3 is TGTGCCAGCAGCACACAGGGGGCCAGAAGCACTGAAGCTTTCTTT. It translates to CASSTQGARSTEAFF.

This clonotype was found many times. This rearrangement joins TRBV15 to TRBJ2-3, with 9 bases fitting TRBD2. Germline CDR1 and CDR2: LNHNV and YYDKDF (reference sequence). This CDR3 has 17 amino acids. V lost 9 bases and J lost 3; bases outside the gene matches: 16. The CDR3 coding sequence is TGTGCCACTCAAATGGGAGTAGCGGGAGCGGTAACAGATACGCAGTATTTT. It translates to CATQMGVAGAVTDTQYF.

V is TRBV14 and J is TRBJ2-1; 8 bases are a match to TRBD2. The J segment lost 5 bases and the V segment lost 5 bases, leaving 5 bases of the junction unmatched. Germline CDR1 is SGHDN and CDR2 is FVKESK. The CDR3 is made up of 14 amino acids. The CDR3 coding sequence is TGTGCCAGCAGCGTAGCGGGAACTCACAATGAGCAGTTCTTC. Translating gives CASSVAGTHNEQFF. Supplemented by reference TRBV14 and TRBJ2-1, the full variable domain reads EAGVTQFPSHSVIEKGQTVTLRCDPISGHDNLYWYRRVMGKEIKFLLHFVKESKQDESGMPNNRFLAERTGGTYSTLKVQPAELEDSGVYFCASSVAGTHNEQFFGPGTRLTVL.

This clonotype was found many times. V usage is TRBV29-1 and J usage is TRBJ2-1, with D possibly being TRBD2 (5 bases). The CDR3 extends over 11 amino acids. Trimming shortened V by 8 bases and J by 3 bases, and 8 bases separated the two germline ends. Germline CDR1 and CDR2: SQVTM and ANQGSEA. In DNA form, the CDR3 reads TGCAGCTCCCGGGACTACAATGAGCAGTTCTTC. This gives the protein CSSRDYNEQFF.

The chain is built from TRBV7-3 and TRBJ1-6; a possible D gene is TRBD1 (6 bases). CDR1 is SGHTA and CDR2 is FQGTGA in the germline V gene. The CDR3 is 13 residues long. V gave up 4 bases and J gave up 13 bases, with 14 bases separating them. CDR3 in DNA: TGTGCCAGCAGCTACGGGGGGGCAGGTCCCCTCCACTTT. Its protein product is CASSYGGAGPLHF.

A few counts support this clonotype. V is TRBV15 and J is TRBJ2-5, with 11 bases aligning to TRBD1. The CDR3 runs to 17 residues. CDR1 LNHNV and CDR2 YYDKDF come from the germline V gene (reference sequence). V lost 5 bases to trimming and J lost 6 bases; unmatched junction nucleotides: 14. CDR3 in DNA: TGTGCCACCAGCTTAACGGCCGGGACAGGGGGGACGAAGACCCAGTACTTC. This encodes CATSLTAGTGGTKTQYF.

This clonotype was seen at least ten times. This chain uses TRBV5-1 with TRBJ2-3; D may be TRBD2 (6 bases). The CDR3 runs 14 residues. Germline assignment: CDR1 SGHRS and CDR2 YFSETQ. The germline V and J ends were trimmed by 0 bases and 5 bases, with 10 bases remaining between them. As DNA, the CDR3 is TGCGCCAGCAGCTTGGGGGACTCGATAGATACGCAGTATTTT. Residues: CASSLGDSIDTQYF.

Many counts were recorded for this clonotype. The gene calls are TRBV5-1 and TRBJ2-7; 14 bases map to TRBD2. J lost 4 bases, V lost 4 bases, and 10 bases had no gene match. The CDR3 has 17 amino acids. CDR1 is SGHRS and CDR2 is YFSETQ in the germline V gene. The CDR3 here is CASSPGLAGVYAYEQYF. The CDR3 bases are TGCGCCAGCAGCCCGGGACTAGCGGGAGTGTATGCATACGAGCAGTACTTC.

This clonotype was counted between two and nine times. The rearrangement links TRBV18 to TRBJ2-3, with D hard to call. The CDR3 sequence is 13 residues long. Trimming took off 5 bases at V and 2 bases at J, with 8 bases between the two ends. Per germline, CDR1 KGHSH and CDR2 LQKENI. In nucleotides, the CDR3 is TGTGCCAGCTCAATGGATTTCACAGATACGCAGTATTTT. Translating it yields CASSMDFTDTQYF.

This clonotype was counted many times. The chain carries TRBV28 and TRBJ2-5, with 7 bases fitting TRBD2. Germline CDR1 and CDR2: MDHEN and SYDVKM. The CDR3 runs 15 residues. With 2 bases clipped from V and 1 base from J, the junction kept 4 bases outside the gene matches. CDR3: CASSLLADIQETQYF. CDR3 nucleotide sequence: TGTGCCAGCAGTTTACTAGCGGATATCCAAGAGACCCAGTACTTC.